These 14 T cell receptor beta chains were all obtained from the same sample, sequenced in a study of cytomegalovirus exposure and HLA in healthy donors. Clones were sequenced by immunoSEQ multiplex PCR, and TCRdb holds only the in-frame ones, with some missing. The data hold about 71,000 clones, with approximately 94% observed a single time. The sequenced sample was PBMCs. Receptors originate from a woman aged 18-30 years in good health and CMV-seronegative.

The genes are TRBV9 and TRBJ2-3; TRBD2 agrees at 9 bases. This CDR3 has 15 amino acids. Germline CDR1 SGDLS, CDR2 YYNGEE. With V trimmed by 3 bases and J by 3 bases, 5 bases remained unmatched. The CDR3: CASSALTSGTDTQYF. DNA of the CDR3: TGTGCCAGCAGCGCCCTTACTAGCGGGACAGATACGCAGTATTTT.

This chain uses TRBV13 with TRBJ2-7, with D perhaps TRBD1 (6 bases). This CDR3 comprises 15 residues. Trimming cost V 3 bases and J 3 bases, with 15 bases left between them. Germline V gene sequence: CDR1 PRHDT, CDR2 FYEKMQ (reference sequence). The CDR3 bases are TGTGCCAGCAGCTTGCAGGGACAAGAATACTACGAGCAGTACTTC. Residues: CASSLQGQEYYEQYF.

The V and J genes are TRBV15 and TRBJ2-3, with 7 nucleotides matching TRBD1. J was trimmed by 6 bases and V by 5 bases; bases with no gene match: 11. CDR3 length: 15 amino acids. Germline lookup yields CDR1 LNHNV and CDR2 YYDKDF (reference sequence). CDR3 nucleotide sequence: TGTGCCACCAGCGGGCATAAACAGGGGCGGGATACGCAGTATTTT. This translates into CATSGHKQGRDTQYF.

The chain is built from TRBV2 and TRBJ1-5; D is perhaps TRBD1 (5 bases). V was clipped by 4 bases and J by 0 bases, with 10 bases between them. The CDR3 contains 15 residues. Per germline, CDR1 SNHLY and CDR2 FYNNEI. The CDR3 loop is CASSAQTVSNQPQHF. The CDR3, as DNA: TGTGCCAGCAGTGCACAGACAGTTAGCAATCAGCCCCAGCATTTT. Full variable domain (remainder filled in from reference TRBV2 and TRBJ1-5): EPEVTQTPSHQVTQMGQEVILRCVPISNHLYFYWYRQILGQKVEFLVSFYNNEISEKSEIFDDQFSVERPDGSNFTLKIRSTKLEDSAMYFCASSAQTVSNQPQHFGDGTRLSIL.

The gene calls are TRBV7-9 and TRBJ2-5; 10 bases fit TRBD1. CDR3 length: 14 residues. The junction had 5 bases not matched to a gene; V was cut back by 1 base and J by 9 bases. Germline V gene sequence: CDR1 SEHNR, CDR2 FQNEAQ (reference sequence). The CDR3 protein is CASSLGTDRGAQYF. The CDR3 nucleotides read TGTGCCAGCAGCTTAGGGACGGACAGGGGGGCCCAGTACTTC.

The count of this clone is one. V usage is TRBV6-5 and J usage is TRBJ1-2, with 7 bases that match TRBD1. Germline-derived CDR1 and CDR2 are MNHEY and SVGAGI. V trimming: 6 bases; J trimming: 3 bases; junction bases outside the gene matches: 4. CDR3 length equals 13 residues. CDR3 DNA: TGTGCCAGCAGGCCCGACAGGGACTATGGCTACACCTTC. Translated: CASRPDRDYGYTF.

The chain is built from TRBV2 and TRBJ2-1; 8 bases match TRBD2. Germline CDR1 reads SNHLY; CDR2 reads FYNNEI. This CDR3 is 12 amino acids long. The V and J ends lost 5 bases and 14 bases, in that order; junction bases with no gene match: 8. CDR3 sequence reads: CASSPLGTSEFF. DNA for the CDR3: TGTGCCAGCAGTCCCCTGGGGACTAGTGAGTTCTTC. Complete variable domain (other parts from reference TRBV2 and TRBJ2-1): EPEVTQTPSHQVTQMGQEVILRCVPISNHLYFYWYRQILGQKVEFLVSFYNNEISEKSEIFDDQFSVERPDGSNFTLKIRSTKLEDSAMYFCASSPLGTSEFFGPGTRLTVL.

The gene calls are TRBV10-3 and TRBJ2-3; 9 bases match TRBD2. Germline-derived CDR1 and CDR2 are ENHRY and SYGVKD. Trimming took 10 bases from V and 2 from J; bases not matched to a gene: 16. The CDR3 loop spans 17 amino acids. The CDR3 region is CASSAASGEINTDTQYF. As DNA, the CDR3 is TGTGCCAGCTCGGCGGCTAGCGGGGAAATAAACACAGATACGCAGTATTTT.

The V and J genes are TRBV9 and TRBJ2-2, with D possibly being TRBD1 (6 bases). Trimming pared 5 bases from V and 3 bases from J, leaving 14 bases between. CDR3 length equals 15 residues. The germline V gene encodes CDR1 SGDLS and CDR2 YYNGEE. The CDR3 here is CASRPGKGDTGELFF. Here the CDR3 DNA reads TGTGCCAGCAGACCAGGGAAGGGGGACACCGGGGAGCTGTTTTTT.

The chain is built from TRBV19 and TRBJ1-2; D is unresolved. This CDR3 has 12 amino acids. The germline V gene encodes CDR1 LNHDA and CDR2 SQIVND (reference sequence). The V end lost 7 bases, the J end lost 1 base, and 7 bases lay between the germline ends. CDR3 DNA sequence: TGTGCCAGTAAGGAGAGTAACTATGGCTACACCTTC. This codes for CASKESNYGYTF.

This clone was detected only once. The V call is TRBV7-2, the J call TRBJ2-5; TRBD2 aligns across 12 bases. The V and J ends lost 5 bases and 5 bases, in that order; junction bases with no gene match: 9. The germline CDR1 and CDR2 sequences are SGHTA and FQGNSA. The CDR3 runs 16 residues. The CDR3 nucleotides are TGTGCCAGCAGCCGCCGGACTAGCGGGGTTCGGGAGACCCAGTACTTC. Translating it yields CASSRRTSGVRETQYF.

V is TRBV10-3 and J is TRBJ2-3, with TRBD2 identical over 7 bases. The germline V gene has CDR1 ENHRY and CDR2 SYGVKD. CDR3 length: 15 amino acids. V lost 10 bases to trimming and J lost 1 base; unmatched junction nucleotides: 11. CDR3 residues: CATRVSSGGTDTQYF. CDR3 coding DNA: TGTGCCACCCGGGTTTCGAGCGGGGGCACAGATACGCAGTATTTT.

The chain is built from TRBV5-4 and TRBJ2-1, with TRBD1 identical over 7 bases. The germline gives CDR1 SGHNT, CDR2 YYREEE (reference sequence). V shed 4 bases and J 5 bases; nucleotides not matched to a gene: 0. This CDR3 spans 12 amino acids. This CDR3 is CASSGTDNEQFF. The CDR3, as DNA: TGTGCCAGCAGCGGGACAGACAATGAGCAGTTCTTC.

This clone occurred once. This rearrangement joins TRBV30 to TRBJ1-1; TRBD1 matches at 10 bases. The trim removed 0 bases at V and 6 bases at J, leaving 1 base unmatched. The CDR3 is 13 amino acids. CDR1 GTSNPN and CDR2 SVGIG come from the germline V gene (reference sequence). The CDR3: CAWSVGQGAEAFF. Here the CDR3 DNA reads TGTGCCTGGAGTGTAGGACAGGGGGCTGAAGCTTTCTTT.